Listed here are 25 T cell receptor beta chains from one sample, sequenced in a study of T-cell reconstitution after alpha-beta-depleted transplantation in children. As it was prepared, the TCRbeta library received unique molecular identifiers. One entry per CDR3 protein results from TCRdb running MiXCR on the PCR reads. The sample includes approximately 520,000 distinct CDR3 sequences, approximately 32% of them seen just once. This specimen consisted of PBMCs from the stem cell graft donor, obtained from the stem cell graft. The source of these receptors is a human donor who donated a stem cell graft to a child with aplastic anemia.

The chain links TRBV10-3 to TRBJ2-6; 11 nucleotides line up with TRBD1. The CDR3 contains 17 residues. Looked up from germline, CDR1 is ENHRY and CDR2 is SYGVKD. V lost 4 bases to trimming and J lost 3 bases; unmatched junction nucleotides: 5. The CDR3 sequence is CAISGTGGSGGANVLTF. The CDR3 DNA reads as TGTGCCATCAGTGGGACAGGGGGCTCGGGTGGGGCCAACGTCCTGACTTTC.

The chain carries TRBV19 and TRBJ2-7; TRBD2 might be the D (6 bases). Between the trimmed V and J ends, which lost 3 bases and 4 bases, there was a span of 13 bases. The CDR3 extends over 14 amino acids. Germline CDR1 is LNHDA and CDR2 is SQIVND (reference sequence). For the CDR3, the DNA is TGTGCCAGTAGTATCGGCGGGACCGGATACGAGCAGTACGTC. Its protein product is CASSIGGTGYEQYV.

This sequence joins TRBV5-1 and TRBJ1-6; unclear D gene. The V and J ends lost 0 bases and 7 bases respectively, with 8 bases between them. From germline, CDR1 is SGHRS and CDR2 YFSETQ. The CDR3 loop spans 14 amino acids. Here the CDR3 reads CASSLAAGNSPLHF. The CDR3 nucleotides read TGCGCCAGCAGCTTGGCGGCCGGAAATTCACCCCTCCACTTT. The full variable domain, its missing parts supplied by reference TRBV5-1 and TRBJ1-6, is KAGVTQTPRYLIKTRGQQVTLSCSPISGHRSVSWYQQTPGQGLQFLFEYFSETQRNKGNFPGRFSGRQFSNSRSEMNVSTLELGDSALYLCASSLAAGNSPLHFGNGTRLTVT.

The genes are TRBV10-3 and TRBJ1-2; D might be TRBD1 (5 bases). CDR1 is ENHRY, CDR2 SYGVKD, per germline. V lost 0 bases and J 8 bases, leaving 16 bases between the germline ends. The CDR3 length is 15 residues. The CDR3 coding sequence is TGTGCCATCAGTGAGTCTGTGGAGGGACTAGAAGGCTACACCTTC. Its protein is CAISESVEGLEGYTF.

This clonotype was seen a handful of times. The chain joins TRBV5-1 to TRBJ1-6, with TRBD1 matching 7 bases. This CDR3 contains 14 residues. Germline CDR1 reads SGHRS; CDR2 reads YFSETQ. With V trimmed by 4 bases and J by 8 bases, 6 bases remained unmatched. The CDR3 DNA reads as TGCGCCAGCAGCCCCGGACAGGCCGATTCACCCCTCCACTTT. Its protein product is CASSPGQADSPLHF.

There are a few counts of this clonotype. The chain carries TRBV20-1 and TRBJ1-1; possibly TRBD1 for D (6 bases). The germline V gene encodes CDR1 DFQATT and CDR2 SNEGSKA (reference sequence). V was shortened by 0 bases and J by 1 base, with 9 bases between the two germline ends. The CDR3 spans 14 residues. The CDR3 nucleotides are TGCAGTGCTAGAGAGGGGGCCCCGAACACTGAAGCTTTCTTT. Protein: CSAREGAPNTEAFF.

The chain links TRBV30 to TRBJ2-3; tentatively, D is TRBD1 (5 bases). The germline V gene encodes CDR1 GTSNPN and CDR2 SVGIG (reference sequence). Trimming took 0 bases from V and 0 from J, leaving 10 bases between them. CDR3 length: 15 amino acids. The CDR3 loop is CAWSVGVASTDTQYF. CDR3 nucleotides: TGTGCCTGGAGTGTAGGGGTAGCTAGCACAGATACGCAGTATTTT.

The sample holds a few counts of this clonotype. The rearrangement joins TRBV12-3 or TRBV12-4 to TRBJ2-1; possibly TRBD2 for D (5 bases). The CDR3 is 16 residues long. V was clipped by 5 bases and J by 6 bases, with 20 bases between them. CDR3 protein: CASSPLRGSLTNEQFF. The CDR3 DNA follows: TGTGCCAGCAGTCCCTTAAGAGGGAGCCTTACCAATGAGCAGTTCTTC.

A note on this clonotype: The junction and the germline gene differ at one end; a read error may be behind it. The chain is built from TRBV11-2 and TRBJ1-1; weak D call: TRBD1 (5 bases). CDR3 size: 14 residues. The V gene's germline CDR1 is SGHAT and CDR2 FQNNGV. CDR3 bases: TGTGCCAGCAGCTTCCTGCAGGGATACTCTGAATCTTTCTTT. This gives the protein CASSFLQGYSESFF.

The chain couples TRBV6-2 or TRBV6-3 to TRBJ2-3; 7 bases line up with TRBD2. V was clipped by 0 bases and J by 3 bases; unmatched bases: 6. The CDR3 length is 16 residues. In germline, CDR1 is MNHEY, CDR2 SVGEGT. The CDR3 is CASSYSNGGSTDTQYF. CDR3 nucleotides: TGTGCCAGCAGTTACTCGAACGGCGGGAGTACAGATACGCAGTATTTT.

In its sample, this clonotype was seen a few times. This chain uses TRBV7-9 with TRBJ2-5; TRBD2 aligns across 12 bases. Germline CDR1 is SEHNR and CDR2 is FQNEAQ (reference sequence). CDR3 length: 15 residues. With 7 bases clipped from V and 4 bases from J, the junction kept 7 bases outside the gene matches. In nucleotides, the CDR3 is TGTGCCAGCACCCTGGCTAGCGGGAGGGCAGAGACCCAGTACTTC. This sequence encodes CASTLASGRAETQYF.

The rearrangement uses TRBV5-1 and TRBJ2-1, with D perhaps being TRBD1 or TRBD2 (5 bases each). Germline V gene sequence: CDR1 SGHRS, CDR2 YFSETQ. V was trimmed by 7 bases and J by 8 bases, leaving 16 bases between them. This CDR3 is 13 amino acids long. The CDR3 bases are TGCGCCAGCTTCCAGGGCGGAGGCTATGAGCAGTTCTTC. This gives the protein CASFQGGGYEQFF.

This clonotype was detected a few times. The chain recombines TRBV5-6 with TRBJ2-5, with 14 bases identical to TRBD2. V trimming: 2 bases; J trimming: 4 bases; junction bases outside the gene matches: 10. There are 18 residues in the CDR3. CDR1 and CDR2 (germline): SGHDT, YYEEEE. Written as DNA, the CDR3 is TGTGCCAGCAGCTTTCCGGGACTAGCGGGAGCAAATAGAGAGACCCAGTACTTC. The encoded protein is CASSFPGLAGANRETQYF.

This clonotype was counted a few times. This rearrangement joins TRBV5-1 to TRBJ1-4; tentative D call: TRBD1 (5 bases). The CDR3 length is 15 residues. Trimming stripped 0 bases from V and 8 bases from J, with 14 bases between. From germline, CDR1 is SGHRS and CDR2 YFSETQ. The CDR3 is CASSLALGLGEKLFF. CDR3 sequence (DNA): TGCGCCAGCAGCTTGGCCTTGGGGCTCGGAGAAAAACTGTTTTTT. Full variable domain (rest looked up from reference TRBV5-1 and TRBJ1-4): KAGVTQTPRYLIKTRGQQVTLSCSPISGHRSVSWYQQTPGQGLQFLFEYFSETQRNKGNFPGRFSGRQFSNSRSEMNVSTLELGDSALYLCASSLALGLGEKLFFGSGTQLSVL.

The rearrangement uses TRBV10-3 and TRBJ1-2; D might be TRBD1 (6 bases). This CDR3 spans 15 amino acids. Germline-derived CDR1 and CDR2 are ENHRY and SYGVKD. The germline V and J ends were trimmed by 3 bases and 3 bases, with 14 bases remaining between them. The CDR3 DNA sequence: TGTGCCATCAGTGATCGGGCAGGGGCGGACTATGGCTACACCTTC. It encodes CAISDRAGADYGYTF.

This clonotype was observed a handful of times. The gene calls are TRBV28 and TRBJ2-7, with 7 bases aligning to TRBD2. V lost 4 bases and J lost 2; bases outside the gene matches: 8. Germline loops: CDR1 MDHEN, CDR2 SYDVKM. The CDR3 extends over 15 amino acids. CDR3 region: CASSSKPGTTYEQYF. For the CDR3, the DNA is TGTGCCAGCAGTTCTAAACCCGGGACTACCTACGAGCAGTACTTC.

Only a few counts were recorded for this clonotype. J is TRBJ2-3 and V is TRBV5-1; D gene unclear. Germline CDR1 SGHRS, CDR2 YFSETQ. The CDR3 loop spans 13 amino acids. Trimming took off 4 bases at V and 1 base at J, with 7 bases between the two ends. The CDR3 reads CASSQLGTDTQYF. As DNA, the CDR3 is TGCGCCAGCAGCCAGCTCGGCACAGATACGCAGTATTTT.

This clonotype came up a few times. This sequence joins TRBV6-1 and TRBJ1-2; D uncertain. V lost 5 bases to trimming and J lost 0 bases, with 13 bases between them. This CDR3 contains 15 residues. The germline V gene encodes CDR1 MNHNS and CDR2 SASEGT. The CDR3, as DNA: TGTGCCAGCAGTCCGGACGGATCTACTAACTATGGCTACACCTTC. Protein product: CASSPDGSTNYGYTF.

This clonotype has just a few counts. The J gene is TRBJ1-2, the V gene TRBV20-1; no clear D. Germline V lookup: CDR1 DFQATT, CDR2 SNEGSKA (reference sequence). V lost 0 bases, J lost 5 bases, and 7 bases lay in between. This CDR3 spans 12 amino acids. The CDR3 region is CSARDPGYGYTF. CDR3 bases: TGCAGTGCTAGAGACCCAGGATATGGCTACACCTTC.

This chain connects TRBV12-3 or TRBV12-4 to TRBJ2-2; TRBD1 is a possible D gene (5 bases). V was pared by 7 bases and J by 1 base, with 13 bases between. The CDR3 runs 15 residues. CDR3 nucleotide sequence: TGTGCCAGCACGTTTTGGACACTGAACACCGGGGAGCTGTTTTTT. Its protein is CASTFWTLNTGELFF.

The chain carries TRBV5-1 and TRBJ2-1; D is ambiguous. Trimming shortened V by 1 base and J by 4 bases, and 9 bases separated the two germline ends. Germline V gene lookup returns CDR1 SGHRS and CDR2 YFSETQ. This CDR3 spans 14 amino acids. The CDR3 protein is CASSLKDEYNEQFF. The CDR3 nucleotides are TGCGCCAGCAGCTTGAAGGATGAGTACAATGAGCAGTTCTTC.

The J gene is TRBJ2-2, the V gene TRBV10-3; D is ambiguous. Trimming took 0 bases from V and 1 from J, leaving 6 bases between them. Per germline, CDR1 ENHRY and CDR2 SYGVKD. This CDR3 comprises 15 residues. The CDR3 is CAISESGGNTGELFF. The CDR3 nucleotides read TGTGCCATCAGTGAGTCAGGCGGGAACACCGGGGAGCTGTTTTTT.

This clonotype has just a few counts. Compared with germline, one end of the junction differs, possibly owing to a read error. This rearrangement joins TRBV6-2 or TRBV6-3 to TRBJ1-6; the match to TRBD1 covers 7 bases. This CDR3 is 14 amino acids long. Germline V gene sequence: CDR1 MNHEY, CDR2 SVGEGT. The CDR3 nucleotides read TGTGCCATCAGTGAGGGACAGATAAATTCACCCCTCCACTTT. Protein product: CAISEGQINSPLHF.

This chain joins TRBV5-4 and TRBJ2-1; 7 nucleotides align to TRBD2. Germline CDR1 and CDR2: SGHNT and YYREEE (reference sequence). The CDR3 spans 14 residues. J lost 6 bases, V lost 0 bases, and 3 bases had no gene match. Here the CDR3 DNA reads TGTGCCAGCAGCTTGGTTGCGGGAGCCAATGAGCAGTTCTTC. Translated, it gives CASSLVAGANEQFF.

The rearrangement uses TRBV15 and TRBJ1-3; D uncertain. The V gene lost 8 bases and the J gene lost 0 bases, with 14 bases spanning the gap. The CDR3 consists of 15 residues. CDR1 LNHNV and CDR2 YYDKDF come from the germline V gene (reference sequence). This CDR3 is CATAPMTLSGNTIYF. The CDR3 DNA is TGTGCCACCGCGCCGATGACCCTCTCTGGAAACACCATATATTTT.